Listed below are T cell receptor beta chains from one sample, sequenced in a study of Graves' ophthalmopathy and Graves' hyperthyroidism. One entry per CDR3 protein results from TCRdb running MiXCR on the multiplex PCR reads. The table shows some 410,000 distinct CDR3 sequences, with under 25% occurring only once. What was sequenced was peripheral blood. The receptors originated from a woman in her late teens or twenties with stable Graves' hyperthyroidism. CDR3s include the opening cysteine and the closing phenylalanine or tryptophan. The order of the fields is J gene, D gene, clone size, V gene, CDR3 protein, CDR3 DNA. The D gene is left open where the match is weak. A row's size may be missing; if present it is once, few, many or a size class.

TRBJ2-6 | NA | NA | TRBV6-1 | CASSEANVLTF | TGTGCCAGCAGTGAGGCCAACGTCCTGACTTTC
TRBJ2-7 | NA | many | TRBV6-1 | CASRQQGYNEQYF | TGTGCCAGCAGACAACAGGGATATAACGAGCAGTACTTC
TRBJ2-7 | NA | NA | TRBV12-3/TRBV12-4 | CASRQVLRSYEQYF | TGTGCCAGCAGGCAGGTTCTCCGGTCGTACGAGCAGTACTTC
TRBJ1-1 | NA | many | TRBV18 | CASSPLRENTEAFF | TGTGCCAGCTCACCCCTCCGGGAGAACACTGAAGCTTTCTTT
TRBJ1-2 | TRBD1 | many | TRBV6-5 | CASSPGQHGYGYTF | TGTGCCAGCAGCCCGGGACAGCACGGCTATGGCTACACCTTC
TRBJ2-7 | NA | many | TRBV6-2/TRBV6-3 | CASSSRRGLYEQYF | TGTGCCAGCAGTTCCCGCAGGGGTCTATACGAGCAGTACTTC
TRBJ2-2 | NA | many | TRBV6-2/TRBV6-3 | CASSPVIVRELFF | TGTGCCAGCAGCCCAGTGATAGTCCGGGAGCTGTTTTTT
TRBJ2-5 | TRBD2 | many | TRBV5-4 | CASSSTTSGQETQYF | TGTGCCAGCAGCTCGACGACTAGCGGGCAAGAGACCCAGTACTTC
TRBJ1-2 | NA | NA | TRBV7-2 | CASSLATGSQGYGYTF | TGTGCCAGCAGCTTAGCTACTGGATCTCAGGGCTATGGCTACACCTTC
TRBJ1-2 | NA | NA | TRBV6-1 | CASRSSRIYGYTF | TGTGCCAGCAGATCCAGCCGGATCTATGGCTACACCTTC
TRBJ2-2 | NA | many | TRBV30 | CAWSRSGELFF | TGTGCCTGGAGTCGGTCCGGGGAGCTGTTTTTT
TRBJ2-7 | NA | NA | TRBV12-3/TRBV12-4 | CASSQDIIYEQYF | TGTGCCAGCAGCCAAGACATAATCTACGAGCAGTACTTC
TRBJ2-4 | NA | many | TRBV7-2 | CASSLFAGGNIQYF | TGTGCCAGCAGCTTATTTGCAGGAGGTAACATTCAGTACTTC
TRBJ1-1 | NA | many | TRBV6-2/TRBV6-3 | CASSYSSTTGNTEAFF | TGTGCCAGCAGTTACTCGTCGACGACAGGGAACACTGAAGCTTTCTTT
TRBJ2-7 | TRBD1 | many | TRBV6-5 | CASSYSTGGWEQYF | TGTGCCAGCAGTTACTCCACAGGGGGCTGGGAGCAGTACTTC
TRBJ2-2 | TRBD1 | NA | TRBV6-1 | CASKDHRGVWELFF | TGTGCCAGCAAGGATCACAGGGGGGTATGGGAGCTGTTTTTT
TRBJ1-2 | TRBD1 | many | TRBV12-3/TRBV12-4 | CASSRGGQGDYGYTF | TGTGCCAGCAGTCGGGGGGGACAGGGTGACTATGGCTACACCTTC
TRBJ1-2 | NA | many | TRBV25-1 | CASKGGKSGGYTF | TGTGCCAGCAAAGGGGGGAAATCCGGTGGCTACACCTTC
TRBJ2-5 | NA | many | TRBV27 | CASSSYLLGRETQYF | TGTGCCAGCAGTTCTTACCTACTCGGTAGGGAGACCCAGTACTTC
TRBJ2-7 | NA | many | TRBV2 | CASSPRTQGHEQYF | TGTGCCAGCAGCCCACGGACGCAGGGCCACGAGCAGTACTTC